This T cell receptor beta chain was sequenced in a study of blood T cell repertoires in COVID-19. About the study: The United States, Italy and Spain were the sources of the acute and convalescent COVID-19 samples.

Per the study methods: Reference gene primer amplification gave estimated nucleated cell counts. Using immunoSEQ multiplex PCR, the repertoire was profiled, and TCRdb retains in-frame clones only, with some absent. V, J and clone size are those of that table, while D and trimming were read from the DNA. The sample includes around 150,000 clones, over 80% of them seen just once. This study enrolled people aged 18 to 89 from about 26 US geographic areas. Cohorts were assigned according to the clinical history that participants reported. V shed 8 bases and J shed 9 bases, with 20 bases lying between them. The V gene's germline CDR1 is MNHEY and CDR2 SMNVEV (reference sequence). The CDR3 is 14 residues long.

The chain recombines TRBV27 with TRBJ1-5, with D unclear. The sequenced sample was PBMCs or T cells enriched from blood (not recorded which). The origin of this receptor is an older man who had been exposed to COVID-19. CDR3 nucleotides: TGTGCCAGCCGGGTGTTGGCTGGCGAAGGGCCCCAGCATTTT. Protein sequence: CASRVLAGEGPQHF.